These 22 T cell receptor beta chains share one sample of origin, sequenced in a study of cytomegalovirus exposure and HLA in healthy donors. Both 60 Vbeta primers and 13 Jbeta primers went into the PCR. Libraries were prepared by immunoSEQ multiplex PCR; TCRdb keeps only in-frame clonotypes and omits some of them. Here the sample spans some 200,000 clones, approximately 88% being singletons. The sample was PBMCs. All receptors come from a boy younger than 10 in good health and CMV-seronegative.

For the CDR3, the DNA is TGTGCCAGCAGCGACCCTCAGGACGGGGGTACCGAGCAGTACTTC. Residues: CASSDPQDGGTEQYF. The V and J genes are TRBV5-6 and TRBJ2-7; a possible D gene is TRBD2 (6 bases). CDR3 size: 15 residues. Trimming removed 4 bases at V and 6 bases at J, with 20 bases between. Germline assignment: CDR1 SGHDT and CDR2 YYEEEE.

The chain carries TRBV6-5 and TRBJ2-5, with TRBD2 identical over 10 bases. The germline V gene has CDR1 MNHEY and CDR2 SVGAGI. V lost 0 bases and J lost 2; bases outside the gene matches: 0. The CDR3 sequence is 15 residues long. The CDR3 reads CASSYSSGGQETQYF. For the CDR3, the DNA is TGTGCCAGCAGTTACTCTAGCGGGGGGCAAGAGACCCAGTACTTC.

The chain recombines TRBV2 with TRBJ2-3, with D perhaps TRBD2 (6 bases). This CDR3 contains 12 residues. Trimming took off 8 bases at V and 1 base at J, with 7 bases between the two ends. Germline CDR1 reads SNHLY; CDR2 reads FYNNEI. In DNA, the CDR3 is TGTGCCAGCGAGCGGGGCACAGATACGCAGTATTTT. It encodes CASERGTDTQYF.

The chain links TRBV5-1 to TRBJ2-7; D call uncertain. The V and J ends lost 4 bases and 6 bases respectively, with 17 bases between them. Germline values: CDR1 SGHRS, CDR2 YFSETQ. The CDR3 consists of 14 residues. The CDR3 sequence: CASSPPGVSLEQYF. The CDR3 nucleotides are TGCGCCAGCAGCCCTCCTGGAGTGTCCCTCGAGCAGTACTTC.

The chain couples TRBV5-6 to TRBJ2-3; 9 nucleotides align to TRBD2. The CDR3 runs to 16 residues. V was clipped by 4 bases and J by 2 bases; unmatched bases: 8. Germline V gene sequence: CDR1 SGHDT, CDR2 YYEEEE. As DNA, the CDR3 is TGTGCCAGCAGCGGGGGCGGGACTAGCTCCACAGATACGCAGTATTTT. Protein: CASSGGGTSSTDTQYF.

CDR3 amino acids: CASSLDGPGTRYEQYF. CDR3 nucleotide sequence: TGTGCCAGCAGCTTAGACGGTCCGGGAACACGCTACGAGCAGTACTTC. The chain recombines TRBV7-8 with TRBJ2-7; weak D call: TRBD2 (5 bases). Trimming stripped 1 base from V and 3 bases from J, with 16 bases between. Germline CDR1 SGHVS, CDR2 FQNEAQ. CDR3 length: 16 amino acids.

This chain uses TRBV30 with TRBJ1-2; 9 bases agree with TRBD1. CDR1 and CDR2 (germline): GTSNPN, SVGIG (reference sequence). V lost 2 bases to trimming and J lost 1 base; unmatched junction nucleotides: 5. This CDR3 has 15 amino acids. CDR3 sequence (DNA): TGTGCCTGGAGTCCTGGGACAGGGAATAACTATGGCTACACCTTC. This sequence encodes CAWSPGTGNNYGYTF.

The CDR3 nucleotides read TGTGCCAGCAGCATTGGGACAGGGTCGCTTGGATACACCTTC. Its protein product is CASSIGTGSLGYTF. The chain recombines TRBV13 with TRBJ1-2; 9 bases match TRBD1. The CDR3 is made up of 14 amino acids. After removal of 5 bases from V and 11 bases from J, the junction contained 12 bases not matched to a gene. Germline CDR1 PRHDT, CDR2 FYEKMQ (reference sequence).

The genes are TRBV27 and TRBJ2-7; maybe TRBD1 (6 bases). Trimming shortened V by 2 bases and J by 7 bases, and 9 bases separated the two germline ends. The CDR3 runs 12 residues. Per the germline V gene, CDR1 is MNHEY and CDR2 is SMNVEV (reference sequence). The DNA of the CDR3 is TGTGCCAGCAGTTTAATAGGGGGTGAGCAGTACTTC. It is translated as CASSLIGGEQYF.

CDR3 amino acids: CASSLDGTVNQPQHF. CDR3 nucleotides: TGTGCCAGTAGTTTGGACGGGACAGTCAATCAGCCCCAGCATTTT. The V gene is TRBV19, the J gene TRBJ1-5, with 7 bases identical to TRBD1. The V gene end was trimmed by 5 bases and the J gene end by 3 bases; junction bases not matched to a gene: 7. This CDR3 has 15 amino acids. CDR1 and CDR2 (germline): LNHDA, SQIVND (reference sequence).

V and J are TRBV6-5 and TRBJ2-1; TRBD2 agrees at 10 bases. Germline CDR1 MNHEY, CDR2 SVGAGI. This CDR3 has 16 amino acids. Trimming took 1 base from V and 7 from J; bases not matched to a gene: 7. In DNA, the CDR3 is TGTGCCAGCAGTTACTTAGCTAGCGGGAGCGGGAATGAGCAGTTCTTC. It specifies CASSYLASGSGNEQFF.

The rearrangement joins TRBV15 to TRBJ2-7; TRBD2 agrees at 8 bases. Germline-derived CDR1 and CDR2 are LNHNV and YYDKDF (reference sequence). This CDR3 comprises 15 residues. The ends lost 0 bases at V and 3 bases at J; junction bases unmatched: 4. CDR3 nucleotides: TGTGCCACCAGCAGAGATCCGGGACTAGTCTACGAGCAGTACTTC. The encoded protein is CATSRDPGLVYEQYF. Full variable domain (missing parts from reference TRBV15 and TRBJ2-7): DAMVIQNPRYQVTQFGKPVTLSCSQTLNHNVMYWYQQKSSQAPKLLFHYYDKDFNNEADTPDNFQSRRPNTSFCFLDIRSPGLGDTAMYLCATSRDPGLVYEQYFGPGTRLTVT.

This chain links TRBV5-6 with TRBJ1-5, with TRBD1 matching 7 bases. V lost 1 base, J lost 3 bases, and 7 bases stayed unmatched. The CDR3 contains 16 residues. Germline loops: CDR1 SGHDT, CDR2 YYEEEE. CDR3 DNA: TGTGCCAGCAGCTTGTCTGGGCAGGGGGACAATCAGCCCCAGCATTTT. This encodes CASSLSGQGDNQPQHF.

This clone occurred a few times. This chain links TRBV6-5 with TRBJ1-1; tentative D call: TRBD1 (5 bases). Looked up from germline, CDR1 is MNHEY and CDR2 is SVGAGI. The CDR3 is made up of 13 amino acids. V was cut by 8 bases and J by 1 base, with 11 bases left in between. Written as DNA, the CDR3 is TGTGCCAGCTTTCAGGGTGGGAACACTGAAGCTTTCTTT. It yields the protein CASFQGGNTEAFF.

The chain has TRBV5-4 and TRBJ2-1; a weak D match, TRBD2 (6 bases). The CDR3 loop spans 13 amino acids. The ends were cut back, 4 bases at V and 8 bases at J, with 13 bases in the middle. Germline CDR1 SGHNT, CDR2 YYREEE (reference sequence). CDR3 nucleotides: TGTGCCAGCAGCACACAACTAGCAGATGAGCAGTTCTTC. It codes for CASSTQLADEQFF.

The CDR3 sequence: CASSGPGTGFDIQYF. DNA of the CDR3: TGTGCCAGCAGCGGACCCGGGACAGGGTTCGACATTCAGTACTTC. The rearrangement links TRBV5-6 to TRBJ2-4; TRBD1 matches at 9 bases. CDR1 and CDR2 (germline): SGHDT, YYEEEE. The CDR3 extends over 15 amino acids. V shed 4 bases, J shed 8 bases, and the junction held 10 bases outside the gene matches. Full variable domain (rest looked up from reference TRBV5-6 and TRBJ2-4): DAGVTQSPTHLIKTRGQQVTLRCSPKSGHDTVSWYQQALGQGPQFIFQYYEEEERQRGNFPDRFSGHQFPNYSSELNVNALLLGDSALYLCASSGPGTGFDIQYFGAGTRLSVL.

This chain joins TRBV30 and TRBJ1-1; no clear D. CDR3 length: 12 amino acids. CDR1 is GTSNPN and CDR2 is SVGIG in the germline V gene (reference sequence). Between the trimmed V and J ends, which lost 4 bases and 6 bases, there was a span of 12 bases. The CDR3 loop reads CAWKEEAAEAFF. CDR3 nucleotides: TGTGCCTGGAAGGAGGAGGCGGCTGAAGCTTTCTTT.

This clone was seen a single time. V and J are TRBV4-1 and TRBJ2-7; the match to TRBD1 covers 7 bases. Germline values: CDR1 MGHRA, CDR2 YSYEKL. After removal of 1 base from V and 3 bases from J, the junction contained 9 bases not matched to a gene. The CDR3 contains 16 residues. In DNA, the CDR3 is TGCGCCAGCAGCCAAGGAATCGGACAGGTCCTCTACGAGCAGTACTTC. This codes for CASSQGIGQVLYEQYF.

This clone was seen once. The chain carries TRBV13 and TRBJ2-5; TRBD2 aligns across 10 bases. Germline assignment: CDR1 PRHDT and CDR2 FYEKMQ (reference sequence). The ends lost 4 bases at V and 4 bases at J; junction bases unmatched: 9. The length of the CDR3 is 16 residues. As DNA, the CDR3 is TGTGCCAGCAGCTCCGACCTAGCGGGGGATCGAGAGACCCAGTACTTC. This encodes CASSSDLAGDRETQYF.

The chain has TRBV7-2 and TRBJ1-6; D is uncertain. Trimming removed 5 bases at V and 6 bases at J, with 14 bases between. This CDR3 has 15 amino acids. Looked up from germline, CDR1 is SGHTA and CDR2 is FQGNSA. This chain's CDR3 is CASSLSGGINSPLHF. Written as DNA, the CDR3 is TGTGCCAGCAGCCTAAGCGGTGGCATTAATTCACCCCTCCACTTT.

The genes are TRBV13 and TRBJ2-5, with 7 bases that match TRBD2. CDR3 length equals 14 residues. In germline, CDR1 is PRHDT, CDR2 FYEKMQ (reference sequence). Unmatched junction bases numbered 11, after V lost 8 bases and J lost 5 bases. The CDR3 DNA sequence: TGTGCCAGCGGAGCGGGAAACCTTCGCGAGACCCAGTACTTC. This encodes CASGAGNLRETQYF. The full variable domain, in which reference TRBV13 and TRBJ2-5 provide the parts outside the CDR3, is AAGVIQSPRHLIKEKRETATLKCYPIPRHDTVYWYQQGPGQDPQFLISFYEKMQSDKGSIPDRFSAQQFSDYHSELNMSSLELGDSALYFCASGAGNLRETQYFGPGTRLLVL.

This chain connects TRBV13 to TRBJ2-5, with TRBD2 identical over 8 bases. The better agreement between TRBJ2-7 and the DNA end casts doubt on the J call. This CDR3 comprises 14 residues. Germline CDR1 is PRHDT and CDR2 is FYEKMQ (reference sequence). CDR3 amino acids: CASSLGSGSYEQYF. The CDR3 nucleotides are TGTGCCAGCAGCTTAGGGAGCGGGAGCTACGAGCAGTACTTC.